The 5 T cell receptor beta chains given below trace back to one sample, sequenced in a study of T cells in Graves' hyperthyroidism and ophthalmopathy. Amplification targeted TCR beta CDR3 regions from RNA transcripts. A first-round RT-PCR of the TCR CDR3 used the HTBI primer set. TCRdb used MiXCR to reprocess the multiplex PCR reads, holding one entry per CDR3 protein. The sample carries some 510,000 distinct CDR3 sequences, about 20% recorded once. The source material was blood. These TCRs come from a man aged 18-30 years with Graves' hyperthyroidism.

The chain joins TRBV28 to TRBJ1-1; 9 bases fit TRBD1. Germline loops: CDR1 MDHEN, CDR2 SYDVKM. The CDR3 loop spans 15 amino acids. With 4 bases clipped from V and 7 bases from J, the junction kept 10 bases outside the gene matches. CDR3 amino acids: CASSSPSDRGGEAFF. CDR3 nucleotide sequence: TGTGCCAGCAGTTCCCCCTCCGACAGGGGGGGTGAAGCTTTCTTT.

This clonotype was recorded at least ten times. The rearrangement links TRBV6-1 to TRBJ1-5; TRBD1 aligns across 7 bases. Germline loops: CDR1 MNHNS, CDR2 SASEGT. The CDR3 loop spans 14 amino acids. Losses at the gene ends were 6 bases for V and 6 bases for J; bases not matched to a gene: 8. CDR3 sequence: CASRSQGTIQPQHF. CDR3 nucleotide sequence: TGTGCCAGCAGGTCACAGGGGACAATTCAGCCCCAGCATTTT.

This clonotype was seen a few times. The chain has TRBV18 and TRBJ2-6; the D gene is possibly TRBD2 (6 bases). CDR1 and CDR2 (germline): KGHSH, LQKENI. The ends were cut back, 3 bases at V and 7 bases at J, with 19 bases in the middle. The length of the CDR3 is 17 residues. CDR3 nucleotides: TGTGCCAGCTCACCCCTCGGGGAGGCCGCCGGCGCCAACGTCCTGACTTTC. Protein: CASSPLGEAAGANVLTF.

This clonotype was picked up many times. V and J are TRBV30 and TRBJ1-2, with a tentative D call TRBD1 (5 bases). From germline, CDR1 is GTSNPN and CDR2 SVGIG (reference sequence). Trimming shortened V by 0 bases and J by 8 bases, and 16 bases separated the two germline ends. This CDR3 contains 14 residues. The CDR3, as DNA: TGTGCCTGGAGTGTACGACGGGACGTAGGAGGCTACACCTTC. Residues: CAWSVRRDVGGYTF.

The rearrangement joins TRBV25-1 to TRBJ2-5; possible D gene TRBD2, 5 bases. From germline, CDR1 is MGHDK and CDR2 SYGVNS. The CDR3 totals 14 residues. V was shortened by 3 bases and J by 6 bases, with 14 bases between the two germline ends. In nucleotides, the CDR3 is TGTGCCAGCAGTGAGGTGAGAGGGTGGAAGACCCAGTACTTC. The encoded protein is CASSEVRGWKTQYF.